This T cell receptor (beta chain) came from a study of OX40 agonist ivuxolimab in advanced cancers. Turning to the study itself: Partial responses were recorded for three patients, including one with hepatocellular carcinoma and two with cutaneous melanoma.

Autoimmune disease history or systemic immunosuppression led to patient exclusion. General observations from the study: Certain nonresponders likewise exhibited a low normalized T-cell clonal expansion.

Clones were sequenced by immunoSEQ multiplex PCR, and TCRdb holds only the in-frame ones, with some missing. The table lists tens of thousands of clones, approximately 85% of them singletons. Turning to this clone: Its antigen remains unidentified.

The source was CD4+ or CD8+ T cells sorted from blood, collected in a trial of the OX40 agonist ivuxolimab. The TCR originated in an adult with an advanced solid tumor such as melanoma, head and neck, liver or kidney cancer.

The CDR3 DNA follows: TGTGCCATCAGTGTAAGCGTTACCGTGAACACTGAAGCTTTCTTT. Protein sequence: CAISVSVTVNTEAFF. This chain connects TRBV10-3 to TRBJ1-1; unclear D gene. Per the germline V gene, CDR1 is ENHRY and CDR2 is SYGVKD. Trimming cost V 4 bases and J 0 bases, with 12 bases left between them. The CDR3 spans 15 residues.